This paragraph covers one T cell receptor beta chain sequence. Its antigen is as yet unknown. Germline CDR1 SGDLS, CDR2 YYNGEE. The V end was cut by 5 bases, the J end by 0 bases, with 9 bases between. This CDR3 is built from 15 residues. Every patient was affected by relapse after autologous stem cell transplantation, while exposure to brentuximab vedotin was not uniform. Some clones are missing from TCRdb's copy, which holds only in-frame ones; the method was immunoSEQ multiplex PCR. The sample records roughly 32,000 clones, approximately 85% being singletons. This sample is drawn from a study of PD-1 blockade in classical Hodgkin lymphoma. Study context: A 3 mg/kg intravenous dose of nivolumab was received by patients every 2 weeks. Whole-study findings and limits: Patients newly diagnosed and complete responders had comparable baseline diversity. Why the repertoires differ is still unclear, perhaps disease activity or prior therapy. Newly diagnosed patients were said to have less baseline TCR diversity than healthy donors did.

This rearrangement joins TRBV9 to TRBJ2-6; TRBD2 might be the D (5 bases). This sequence originates from a human donor with classical Hodgkin lymphoma. This specimen was peripheral blood mononuclear cells (PBMCs), taken at baseline. CDR3: CASRGERSGANVLTF. The DNA of the CDR3 is TGTGCCAGCAGGGGAGAGCGCTCTGGGGCCAACGTCCTGACTTTC. Filled out from reference TRBV9 and TRBJ2-6, the complete variable domain reads DSGVTQTPKHLITATGQRVTLRCSPRSGDLSVYWYQQSLDQGLQFLIQYYNGEERAKGNILERFSAQQFPDLHSELNLSSLELGDSALYFCASRGERSGANVLTFGAGSRLTVL.